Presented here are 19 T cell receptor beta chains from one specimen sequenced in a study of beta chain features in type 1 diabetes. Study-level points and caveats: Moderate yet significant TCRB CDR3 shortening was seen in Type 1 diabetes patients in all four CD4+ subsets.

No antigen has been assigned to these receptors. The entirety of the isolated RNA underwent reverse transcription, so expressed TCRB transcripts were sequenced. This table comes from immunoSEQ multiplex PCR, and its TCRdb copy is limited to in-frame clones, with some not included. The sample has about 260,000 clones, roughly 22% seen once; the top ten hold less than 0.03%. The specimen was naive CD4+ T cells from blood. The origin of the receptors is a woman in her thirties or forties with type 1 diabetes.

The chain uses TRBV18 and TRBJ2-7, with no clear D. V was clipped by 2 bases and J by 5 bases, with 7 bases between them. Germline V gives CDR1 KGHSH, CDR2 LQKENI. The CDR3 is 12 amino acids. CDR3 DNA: TGTGCCAGCTCACCAAGGCAGGACGAGCAGTACTTC. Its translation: CASSPRQDEQYF. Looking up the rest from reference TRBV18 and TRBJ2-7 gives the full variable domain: NAGVMQNPRHLVRRRGQEARLRCSPMKGHSHVYWYRQLPEEGLKFMVYLQKENIIDESGMPKERFSAEFPKEGPSILRIQQVVRGDSAAYFCASSPRQDEQYFGPGTRLTVT.

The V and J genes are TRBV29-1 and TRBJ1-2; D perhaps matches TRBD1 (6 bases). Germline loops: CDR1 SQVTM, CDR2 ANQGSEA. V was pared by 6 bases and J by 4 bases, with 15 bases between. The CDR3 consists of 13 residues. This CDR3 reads CSVPGQTLYGYTF. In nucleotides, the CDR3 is TGCAGCGTACCGGGACAAACACTCTATGGCTACACCTTC.

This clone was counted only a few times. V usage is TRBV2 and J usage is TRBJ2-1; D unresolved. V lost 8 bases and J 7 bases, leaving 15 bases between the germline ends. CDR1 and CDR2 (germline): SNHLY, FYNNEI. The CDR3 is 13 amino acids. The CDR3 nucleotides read TGTGCCAGCTCTCGGCAGAGGCCGAATGAGCAGTTCTTC. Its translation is CASSRQRPNEQFF. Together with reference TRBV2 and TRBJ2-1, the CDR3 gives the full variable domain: EPEVTQTPSHQVTQMGQEVILRCVPISNHLYFYWYRQILGQKVEFLVSFYNNEISEKSEIFDDQFSVERPDGSNFTLKIRSTKLEDSAMYFCASSRQRPNEQFFGPGTRLTVL.

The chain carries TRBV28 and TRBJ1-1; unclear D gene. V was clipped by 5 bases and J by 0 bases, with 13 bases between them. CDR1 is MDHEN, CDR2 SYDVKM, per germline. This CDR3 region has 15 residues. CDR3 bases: TGTGCCAGCAGTCCCCCGGCCGGGATGAACACTGAAGCTTTCTTT. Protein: CASSPPAGMNTEAFF.

CDR3 in amino acids: CASSLPAGAGGYTF. The CDR3 DNA reads TGCGCCAGCAGCCTCCCGGCAGGGGCGGGTGGCTACACCTTC. This rearrangement joins TRBV4-1 to TRBJ1-2; D may be TRBD1 (6 bases). This CDR3 region has 14 residues. Germline-derived CDR1 and CDR2 are MGHRA and YSYEKL. V was trimmed by 4 bases and J by 7 bases, leaving 16 bases between them.

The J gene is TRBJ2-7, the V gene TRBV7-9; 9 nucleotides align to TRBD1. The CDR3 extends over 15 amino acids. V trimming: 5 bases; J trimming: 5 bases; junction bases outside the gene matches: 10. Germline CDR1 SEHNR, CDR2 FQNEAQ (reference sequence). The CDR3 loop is CASSQPGQGTHEQYF. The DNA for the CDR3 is TGTGCCAGCAGCCAACCGGGACAGGGAACCCACGAGCAGTACTTC.

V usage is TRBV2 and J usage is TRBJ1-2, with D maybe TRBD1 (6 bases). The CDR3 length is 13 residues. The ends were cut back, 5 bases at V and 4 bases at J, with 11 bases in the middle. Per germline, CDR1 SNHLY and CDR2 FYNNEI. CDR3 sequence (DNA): TGTGCCAGCAGTACGGACAGCCTCTATGGCTACACCTTC. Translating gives CASSTDSLYGYTF.

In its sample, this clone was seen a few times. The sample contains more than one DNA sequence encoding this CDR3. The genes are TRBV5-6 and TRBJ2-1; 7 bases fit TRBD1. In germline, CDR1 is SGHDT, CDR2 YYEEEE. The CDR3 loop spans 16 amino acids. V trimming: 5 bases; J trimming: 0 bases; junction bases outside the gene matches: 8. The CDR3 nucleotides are TGTGCCAGCAGACGGGACAGAGGCCCCTCCTACAATGAGCAGTTCTTC. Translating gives CASRRDRGPSYNEQFF.

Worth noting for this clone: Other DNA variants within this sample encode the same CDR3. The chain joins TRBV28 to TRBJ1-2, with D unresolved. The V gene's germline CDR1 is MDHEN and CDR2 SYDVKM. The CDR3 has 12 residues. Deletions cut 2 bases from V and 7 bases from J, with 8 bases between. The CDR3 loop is CASSLEGTGYTF. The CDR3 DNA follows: TGTGCCAGCAGTTTAGAGGGTACTGGCTACACCTTC.

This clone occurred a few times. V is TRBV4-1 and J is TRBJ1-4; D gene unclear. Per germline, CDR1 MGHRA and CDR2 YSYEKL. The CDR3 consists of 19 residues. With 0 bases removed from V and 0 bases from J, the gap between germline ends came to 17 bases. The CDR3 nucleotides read TGCGCCAGCAGCCAAGATTGGGCCAGAAACCTTGCAACTAATGAAAAACTGTTTTTT. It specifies CASSQDWARNLATNEKLFF.

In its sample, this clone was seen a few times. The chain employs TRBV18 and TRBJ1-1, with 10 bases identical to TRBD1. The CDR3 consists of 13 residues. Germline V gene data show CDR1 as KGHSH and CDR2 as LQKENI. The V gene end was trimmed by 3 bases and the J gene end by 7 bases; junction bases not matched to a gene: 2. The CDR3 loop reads CASSPGQGFEAFF. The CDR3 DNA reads TGTGCCAGCTCACCGGGACAGGGGTTTGAAGCTTTCTTT.

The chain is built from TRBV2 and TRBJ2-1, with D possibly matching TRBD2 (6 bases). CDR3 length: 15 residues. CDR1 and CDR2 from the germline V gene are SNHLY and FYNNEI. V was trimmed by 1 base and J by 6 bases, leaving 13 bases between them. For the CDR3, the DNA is TGTGCCAGCAGTGAAGGGCTAGCGAAACTCAATGAGCAGTTCTTC. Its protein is CASSEGLAKLNEQFF.

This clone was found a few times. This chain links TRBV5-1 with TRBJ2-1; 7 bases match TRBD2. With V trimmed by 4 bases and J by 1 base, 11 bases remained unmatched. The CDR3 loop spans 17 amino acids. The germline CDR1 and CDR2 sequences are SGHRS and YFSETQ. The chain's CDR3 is CASSQTGAGPSYNEQFF. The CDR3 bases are TGCGCCAGCAGCCAAACGGGAGCGGGACCGTCCTACAATGAGCAGTTCTTC.

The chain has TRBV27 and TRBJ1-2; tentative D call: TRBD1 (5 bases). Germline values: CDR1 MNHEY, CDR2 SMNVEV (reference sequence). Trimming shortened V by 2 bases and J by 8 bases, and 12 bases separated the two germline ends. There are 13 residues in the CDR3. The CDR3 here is CASSLLRGKGYTF. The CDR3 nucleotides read TGTGCCAGCAGTTTACTTAGGGGAAAAGGCTACACCTTC.

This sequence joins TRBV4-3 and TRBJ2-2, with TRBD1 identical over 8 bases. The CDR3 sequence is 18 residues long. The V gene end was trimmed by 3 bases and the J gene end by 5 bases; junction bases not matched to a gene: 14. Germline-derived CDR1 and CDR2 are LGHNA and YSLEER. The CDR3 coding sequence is TGCGCCAGCAGCCAGGCCCCGGTTGGACAGGGTGTAACCGGGGAGCTGTTTTTT. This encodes CASSQAPVGQGVTGELFF.

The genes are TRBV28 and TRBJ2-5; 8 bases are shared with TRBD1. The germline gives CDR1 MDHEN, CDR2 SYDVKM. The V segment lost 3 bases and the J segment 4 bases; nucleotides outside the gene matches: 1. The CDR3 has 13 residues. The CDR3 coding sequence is TGTGCCAGCAGTTTCAGGGGGCTAGAGACCCAGTACTTC. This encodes CASSFRGLETQYF. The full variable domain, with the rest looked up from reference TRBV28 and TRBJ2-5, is DVKVTQSSRYLVKRTGEKVFLECVQDMDHENMFWYRQDPGLGLRLIYFSYDVKMKEKGDIPEGYSVSREKKERFSLILESASTNQTSMYLCASSFRGLETQYFGPGTRLLVL.

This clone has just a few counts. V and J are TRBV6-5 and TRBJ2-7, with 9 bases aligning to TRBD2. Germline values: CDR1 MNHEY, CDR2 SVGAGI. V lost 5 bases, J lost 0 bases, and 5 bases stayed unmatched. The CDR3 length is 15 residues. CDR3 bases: TGTGCCAGCAGTGCCTATAGCGGGAGCTCCTACGAGCAGTACTTC. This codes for CASSAYSGSSYEQYF.

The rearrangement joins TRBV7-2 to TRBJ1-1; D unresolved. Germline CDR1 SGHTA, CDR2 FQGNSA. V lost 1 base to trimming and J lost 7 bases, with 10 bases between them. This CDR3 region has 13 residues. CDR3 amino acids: CASSLDRGVEAFF. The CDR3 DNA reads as TGTGCCAGCAGCTTAGATAGAGGCGTTGAAGCTTTCTTT. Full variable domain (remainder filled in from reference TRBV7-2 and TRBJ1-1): GAGVSQSPSNKVTEKGKDVELRCDPISGHTALYWYRQSLGQGLEFLIYFQGNSAPDKSGLPSDRFSAERTGGSVSTLTIQRTQQEDSAVYLCASSLDRGVEAFFGQGTRLTVV.

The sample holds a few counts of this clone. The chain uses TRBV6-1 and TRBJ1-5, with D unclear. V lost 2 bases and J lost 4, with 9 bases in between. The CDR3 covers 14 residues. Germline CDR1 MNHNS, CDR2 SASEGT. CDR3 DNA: TGTGCCAGCAGTGAATCGGGAGGGAATCAGCCCCAGCATTTT. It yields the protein CASSESGGNQPQHF.